The rows below give T cell receptor beta chains drawn from one sample of a study of blood T cell repertoires in COVID-19. Profiled with immunoSEQ multiplex PCR; TCRdb holds only in-frame clones, not every one. Of about 230,000 clones in the sample, 81% were seen once. The sequenced sample was peripheral blood. Every receptor here comes from a woman aged 80 or over with COVID-19, enrolled during active disease. Each CDR3 is given with its conserved first and last residue. D genes are given only for firm matches. The size of a clone is reported for some rows only, either as once, few or many, or as a class for expanded clones.

j_call v_call clone_size d_call cdr3_aa cdr3_nt
TRBJ2-1 TRBV10-3 . TRBD2 CATGTSPNAEQFF TGTGCCACGGGGACTAGCCCCAACGCTGAGCAGTTCTTC
TRBJ2-7 TRBV19 . TRBD1 CASRPTGQGASEQYF TGTGCCAGTCGACCGACGGGACAGGGGGCAAGCGAGCAGTACTTC
TRBJ2-7 TRBV28 once TRBD1 CASSLGTESEQYF TGTGCCAGCAGTTTAGGGACAGAGTCCGAGCAGTACTTC
TRBJ1-1 TRBV5-4 . . CASSFPQGWGTEAFF TGTGCCAGCAGCTTTCCACAGGGTTGGGGCACTGAAGCTTTCTTT
TRBJ2-5 TRBV11-3 . . CASSSDGSGETQYF TGTGCCAGCAGCTCCGACGGGAGTGGGGAGACCCAGTACTTC
TRBJ2-7 TRBV7-2 . TRBD2 CASSHTGTSGSYEQYF TGTGCCAGCAGCCATACCGGGACTAGCGGATCCTACGAGCAGTACTTC
TRBJ1-1 TRBV19 . . CASRLQGRGGAEAFF TGTGCCAGTAGGCTACAGGGTCGGGGCGGCGCTGAAGCTTTCTTT
TRBJ1-4 TRBV5-1 . . CASSFESGEKLFF TGCGCCAGCAGCTTTGAATCCGGTGAAAAACTGTTTTTT
TRBJ2-2 TRBV5-1 once . CASSSEGTGELFF TGCGCCAGCAGCTCCGAGGGCACCGGGGAGCTGTTTTTT
TRBJ2-2 TRBV7-3 once . CASSPGVRRGTGELFF TGTGCCAGCAGCCCCGGAGTCCGGCGGGGCACCGGGGAGCTGTTTTTT
TRBJ1-5 TRBV2 . TRBD1 CASSAQGEQPQHF TGTGCCAGCAGTGCACAGGGGGAACAGCCCCAGCATTTT
TRBJ1-1 TRBV6-5 . TRBD1 CASSYTGGTEAFF TGTGCCAGCAGTTATACAGGGGGAACTGAAGCTTTCTTT
TRBJ1-1 TRBV6-5 once TRBD1 CASRPATGSSTEAFF TGTGCCAGCAGGCCGGCGACAGGGAGTAGCACTGAAGCTTTCTTT
TRBJ2-2 TRBV7-3 . TRBD2 CASSPGLAVFGELFF TGTGCCAGCAGCCCGGGACTAGCGGTTTTCGGGGAGCTGTTTTTT
TRBJ1-6 TRBV2 . TRBD1 CASSGDRKNSPLHF TGTGCCAGCAGTGGGGACAGGAAGAATTCACCCCTCCACTTT
TRBJ1-1 TRBV18 . . CASSPIGGTEAFF TGTGCCAGCTCACCAATCGGGGGAACTGAAGCTTTCTTT
TRBJ2-7 TRBV20-1 . TRBD2 CSARRGNEQYF TGCAGTGCTAGGCGGGGGAACGAGCAGTACTTC
TRBJ2-7 TRBV28 . . CASSYNYEQYF TGTGCCAGCAGTTATAATTACGAGCAGTACTTC
TRBJ1-3 TRBV2 once TRBD1 CASSEGTGKGNTIYF TGTGCCAGCAGTGAAGGGACAGGGAAAGGAAACACCATATATTTT
TRBJ2-7 TRBV29-1 . . CSAGTSYEQYF TGCAGCGCCGGGACTTCCTACGAGCAGTACTTC
TRBJ1-2 TRBV5-1 . . CASRSSGYYGYTF TGCGCCAGCAGGTCGTCCGGTTACTATGGCTACACCTTC
TRBJ1-6 TRBV3-1/TRBV3-2 . . CASSMGGNNSPLHF TGTGCCAGCTCGATGGGGGGAAATAATTCACCCCTCCACTTT
TRBJ1-2 TRBV10-3 . TRBD1 CASQGAGEGYTF TGTGCCAGCCAGGGGGCAGGGGAGGGCTACACCTTC
TRBJ2-7 TRBV6-5 . . CASASPHGSSYEQYF TGTGCCAGCGCGTCTCCTCACGGGAGCTCCTACGAGCAGTACTTC
TRBJ1-2 TRBV28 . . CASSPPGEGYTF TGTGCCAGCAGTCCGCCGGGGGAGGGCTACACCTTC
TRBJ1-1 TRBV6-6 . . CASTLGGIEREAFF TGTGCCAGCACCTTGGGGGGAATAGAACGTGAAGCTTTCTTT
TRBJ2-1 TRBV9 . . CASSPRQTVYNEQFF TGTGCCAGCAGCCCTCGACAAACAGTTTACAATGAGCAGTTCTTC
TRBJ2-2 TRBV24-1 . . CATSRGTGELFF TGTGCCACCAGTCGGGGTACCGGGGAGCTGTTTTTT
TRBJ1-4 TRBV19 . . CASSMGQYNEKLFF TGTGCCAGTAGTATGGGGCAGTATAATGAAAAACTGTTTTTT
TRBJ1-2 TRBV28 . . CASSLTPTGLEGYTF TGTGCCAGCAGTTTAACTCCGACAGGCCTGGAAGGCTACACCTTC
TRBJ1-2 TRBV7-2 . . CASSLKGDTVYGYTF TGTGCCAGCAGCTTAAAGGGAGATACAGTGTATGGCTACACCTTC
TRBJ2-3 TRBV7-2 . TRBD2 CASRGLANTDTQYF TGTGCCAGCAGAGGACTAGCGAACACAGATACGCAGTATTTT
TRBJ1-6 TRBV7-8 few . CASSFHRTLPSKGSPLHF TGTGCCAGCAGCTTCCACAGGACATTGCCCTCAAAGGGATCACCCCTCCACTTT
TRBJ1-2 TRBV6-5 . . CASGQVNYGYTF TGTGCCAGCGGTCAGGTCAACTATGGCTACACCTTC
TRBJ2-1 TRBV6-6 . TRBD2 CASSGGYNEQFF TGTGCCAGCAGCGGGGGGTACAATGAGCAGTTCTTC
TRBJ1-5 TRBV4-1 . . CASSQAPPGGDSNQPQHF TGCGCCAGCAGCCAAGCCCCGCCGGGGGGTGATAGCAATCAGCCCCAGCATTTT